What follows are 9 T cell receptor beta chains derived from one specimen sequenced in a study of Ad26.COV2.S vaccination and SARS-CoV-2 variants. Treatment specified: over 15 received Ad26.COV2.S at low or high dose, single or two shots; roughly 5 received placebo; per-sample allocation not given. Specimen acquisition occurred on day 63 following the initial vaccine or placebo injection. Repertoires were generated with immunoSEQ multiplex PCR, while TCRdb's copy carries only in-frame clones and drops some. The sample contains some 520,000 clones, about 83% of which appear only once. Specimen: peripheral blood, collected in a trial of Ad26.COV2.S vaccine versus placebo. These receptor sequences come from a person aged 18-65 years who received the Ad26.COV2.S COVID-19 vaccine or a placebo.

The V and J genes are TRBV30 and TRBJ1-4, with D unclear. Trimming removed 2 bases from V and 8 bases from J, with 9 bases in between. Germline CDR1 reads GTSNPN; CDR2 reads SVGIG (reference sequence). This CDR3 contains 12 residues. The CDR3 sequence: CAWSNPLEKLFF. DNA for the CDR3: TGTGCCTGGAGTAACCCTTTGGAAAAACTGTTTTTT.

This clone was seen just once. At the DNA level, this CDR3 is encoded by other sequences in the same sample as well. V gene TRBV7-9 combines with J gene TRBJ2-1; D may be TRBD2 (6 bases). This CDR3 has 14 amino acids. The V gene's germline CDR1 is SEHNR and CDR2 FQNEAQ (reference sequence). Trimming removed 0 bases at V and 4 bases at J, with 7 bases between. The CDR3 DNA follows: TGTGCCAGCAGCTTAGCCGGGACTTACAATGAGCAGTTCTTC. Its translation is CASSLAGTYNEQFF.

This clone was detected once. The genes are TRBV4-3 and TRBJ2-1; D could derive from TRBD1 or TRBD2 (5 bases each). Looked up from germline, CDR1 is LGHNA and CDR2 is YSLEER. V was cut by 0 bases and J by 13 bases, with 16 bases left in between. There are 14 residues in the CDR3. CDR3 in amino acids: CASSQDGTGTSQFF. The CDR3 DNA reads TGCGCCAGCAGCCAAGACGGGACGGGGACCTCCCAGTTCTTC.

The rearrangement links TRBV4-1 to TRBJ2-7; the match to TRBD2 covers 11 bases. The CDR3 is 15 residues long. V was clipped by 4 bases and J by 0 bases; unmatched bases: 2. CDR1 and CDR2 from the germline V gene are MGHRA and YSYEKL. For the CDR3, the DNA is TGCGCCAGCAGCCGTACTAGCGGGAGCTCCTACGAGCAGTACTTC. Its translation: CASSRTSGSSYEQYF.

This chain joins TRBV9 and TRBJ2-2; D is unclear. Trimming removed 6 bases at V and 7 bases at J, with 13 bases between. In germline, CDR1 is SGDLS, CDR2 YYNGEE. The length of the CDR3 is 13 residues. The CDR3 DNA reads TGTGCCAGCAATCCCAATTTGGGCGGGGAGCTGTTTTTT. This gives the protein CASNPNLGGELFF.

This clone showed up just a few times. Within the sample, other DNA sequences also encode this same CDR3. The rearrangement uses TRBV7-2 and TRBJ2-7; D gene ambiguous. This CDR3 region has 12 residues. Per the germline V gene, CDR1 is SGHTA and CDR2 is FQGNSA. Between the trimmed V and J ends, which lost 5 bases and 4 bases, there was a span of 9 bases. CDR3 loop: CASSLTSYEQYF. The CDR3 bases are TGTGCCAGCAGCCTGACAAGTTACGAGCAGTACTTC. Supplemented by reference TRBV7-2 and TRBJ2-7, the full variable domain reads GAGVSQSPSNKVTEKGKDVELRCDPISGHTALYWYRQSLGQGLEFLIYFQGNSAPDKSGLPSDRFSAERTGGSVSTLTIQRTQQEDSAVYLCASSLTSYEQYFGPGTRLTVT.

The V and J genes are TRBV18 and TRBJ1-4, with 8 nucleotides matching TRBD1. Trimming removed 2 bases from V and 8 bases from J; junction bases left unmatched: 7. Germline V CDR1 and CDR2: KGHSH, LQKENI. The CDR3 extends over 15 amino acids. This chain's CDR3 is CASSPKQGVAEKLFF. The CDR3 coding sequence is TGTGCCAGCTCACCAAAACAGGGGGTCGCGGAAAAACTGTTTTTT.

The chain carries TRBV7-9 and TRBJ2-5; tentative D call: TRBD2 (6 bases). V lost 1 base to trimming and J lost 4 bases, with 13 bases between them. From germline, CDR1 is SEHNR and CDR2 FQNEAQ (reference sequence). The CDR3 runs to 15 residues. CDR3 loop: CASSLGAGRGETQYF. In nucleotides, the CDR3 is TGTGCCAGCAGCTTAGGGGCGGGACGGGGAGAGACCCAGTACTTC.

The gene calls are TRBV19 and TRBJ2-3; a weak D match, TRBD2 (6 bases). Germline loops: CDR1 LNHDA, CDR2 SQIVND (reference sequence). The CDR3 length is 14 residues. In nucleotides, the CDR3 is TGTGCTTCCGGGGCCGGGACTAGCACAGATACGCAGTATTTT. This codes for CASGAGTSTDTQYF.